A single sample is the source of the 18 T cell receptor beta chains below, sequenced in a study of T cells in localized non-small cell lung cancer (dated by TCRdb to about 2020). Libraries were constructed by the immunoSEQ multiplex PCR assay. Here the immuneACCESS table is served through TCRdb, limited to in-frame sequences with V and J called. Missing clones are a known gap in these copies; in checked studies unresolved V genes cover under half, and the rest lacks a known reason. The sample profile shows fewer than 40,000 clones; 85% to 90% of them were found once. Roughly 4.2% of the sample goes to the ten largest clones. This specimen consisted of peripheral blood, obtained before any cancer treatment. These receptors all come from a male donor aged 60 or over with stage III lung adenocarcinoma.

The rearrangement uses TRBV5-1 and TRBJ1-1; D gene unclear. The CDR3 has 13 residues. V lost 4 bases, J lost 6 bases, and 13 bases lay in between. The germline CDR1 and CDR2 sequences are SGHRS and YFSETQ. The CDR3 is CASSGQVGSEAFF. In DNA, the CDR3 is TGCGCCAGCAGCGGCCAGGTCGGCTCTGAAGCTTTCTTT. The complete variable domain, with remaining parts taken from reference TRBV5-1 and TRBJ1-1, reads KAGVTQTPRYLIKTRGQQVTLSCSPISGHRSVSWYQQTPGQGLQFLFEYFSETQRNKGNFPGRFSGRQFSNSRSEMNVSTLELGDSALYLCASSGQVGSEAFFGQGTRLTVV.

The chain links TRBV12-5 to TRBJ1-2, with no clear D. The V gene's germline CDR1 is LGHNT and CDR2 FRNRAP. CDR3 size: 13 residues. V gave up 1 base and J gave up 4 bases, with 7 bases separating them. CDR3 in DNA: TGTGCTAGTGGTTTGGAGTCCTCCTATGGCTACACCTTC. Protein sequence: CASGLESSYGYTF. Variable domain in full (rest from reference TRBV12-5 and TRBJ1-2): DARVTQTPRHKVTEMGQEVTMRCQPILGHNTVFWYRQTMMQGLELLAYFRNRAPLDDSGMPKDRFSAEMPDATLATLKIQPSEPRDSAVYFCASGLESSYGYTFGSGTRLTVV.

CDR3 in amino acids: CASSSFGQGGQPQHF. CDR3 nucleotides: TGTGCCAGCAGCTCTTTTGGACAGGGGGGTCAGCCCCAGCATTTT. V is TRBV25-1 and J is TRBJ1-5; 10 bases match TRBD1. This CDR3 has 15 residues. V lost 6 bases to trimming and J lost 6 bases; unmatched junction nucleotides: 8. Germline assignment: CDR1 MGHDK and CDR2 SYGVNS. Full variable domain (missing parts from reference TRBV25-1 and TRBJ1-5): EADIYQTPRYLVIGTGKKITLECSQTMGHDKMYWYQQDPGMELHLIHYSYGVNSTEKGDLSSESTVSRIRTEHFPLTLESARPSHTSQYLCASSSFGQGGQPQHFGDGTRLSIL.

This sequence joins TRBV28 and TRBJ1-2; 7 nucleotides agree with TRBD1. Germline loops: CDR1 MDHEN, CDR2 SYDVKM. The ends lost 2 bases at V and 8 bases at J; junction bases unmatched: 8. This CDR3 is 14 amino acids long. CDR3 sequence: CASSLRRGGQGYTF. The DNA of the CDR3 is TGTGCCAGCAGTTTACGTAGGGGGGGACAGGGCTACACCTTC.

The rearrangement uses TRBV10-2 and TRBJ2-1; 13 nucleotides agree with TRBD2. The V gene end was trimmed by 7 bases and the J gene end by 10 bases; junction bases not matched to a gene: 10. Per the germline V gene, CDR1 is WSHSY and CDR2 is SAAADI. The CDR3 covers 15 residues. The CDR3 region is CASTRTSGRIREQFF. The CDR3 bases are TGCGCCAGCACTCGGACTAGCGGGAGAATCCGGGAGCAGTTCTTC.

This clone was counted once. The chain joins TRBV6-6 to TRBJ2-1; D is possibly TRBD2 (5 bases). The germline gives CDR1 MNHNY, CDR2 SVGAGI (reference sequence). The CDR3 length is 13 residues. Trimming cost V 2 bases and J 6 bases, with 8 bases left between them. CDR3: CASSYAGPNEQFF. CDR3 coding DNA: TGTGCCAGCAGTTACGCGGGTCCCAATGAGCAGTTCTTC.

This clone was detected a few times. This chain connects TRBV11-2 to TRBJ1-1; D may be TRBD1 (6 bases). Germline CDR1 SGHAT, CDR2 FQNNGV. The length of the CDR3 is 13 residues. The germline V and J ends were trimmed by 5 bases and 6 bases, with 13 bases remaining between them. CDR3 amino acids: CASSRRGRPEAFF. The CDR3 nucleotides are TGTGCCAGCAGCCGGAGGGGGAGACCTGAAGCTTTCTTT.

This clone was observed a single time. The chain has TRBV6-5 and TRBJ1-2, with D perhaps matching TRBD1 (5 bases). CDR3 length equals 11 residues. Germline V gene lookup returns CDR1 MNHEY and CDR2 SVGAGI. The V gene lost 5 bases and the J gene lost 4 bases, with 5 bases spanning the gap. CDR3 sequence reads: CASSGGYGYTF. CDR3 coding DNA: TGTGCCAGCAGTGGGGGCTATGGCTACACCTTC.

This chain uses TRBV5-1 with TRBJ2-3, with 9 bases aligning to TRBD2. J lost 4 bases, V lost 7 bases, and 13 bases had no gene match. The CDR3 sequence is 16 residues long. Germline V CDR1 and CDR2: SGHRS, YFSETQ. The chain's CDR3 is CASDLGGRAESDTQYF. The CDR3 DNA reads TGCGCCAGCGACCTCGGCGGGAGGGCCGAGTCAGATACGCAGTATTTT.

The gene calls are TRBV5-3 and TRBJ2-1; TRBD1 might be the D (6 bases). TRBV5-3 is flagged as an ORF with uncertain function. The length of the CDR3 is 15 residues. The V end lost 4 bases, the J end lost 5 bases, and 16 bases lay between the germline ends. The CDR3 sequence: CARSQRPGDNNEQFF. The CDR3 DNA sequence: TGTGCCAGAAGCCAAAGACCAGGGGACAACAATGAGCAGTTCTTC.

The chain couples TRBV12-5 to TRBJ1-4; TRBD1 is a possible D gene (5 bases). V lost 7 bases and J 1 base, leaving 13 bases between the germline ends. Germline CDR1 LGHNT, CDR2 FRNRAP. This CDR3 has 15 amino acids. The CDR3 nucleotides are TGTGCTAGTGCCGCGCGGGGGGGAACTAATGAAAAACTGTTTTTT. Protein: CASAARGGTNEKLFF.

This rearrangement joins TRBV5-5 to TRBJ1-5; 7 nucleotides agree with TRBD1. J gave up 3 bases and V 0 bases, and 6 bases lay outside the gene matches. This CDR3 region has 16 residues. The germline gives CDR1 SGHKS, CDR2 YYEKEE (reference sequence). The DNA of the CDR3 is TGTGCCAGCAGCTTGGGGGACAGCCGGTTCAATCAGCCCCAGCATTTT. Its protein is CASSLGDSRFNQPQHF.

This clone was detected only once. The chain couples TRBV5-1 to TRBJ1-1; no clear D. The CDR3 runs to 14 residues. The germline gives CDR1 SGHRS, CDR2 YFSETQ. V lost 2 bases to trimming and J lost 3 bases, with 11 bases between them. The CDR3: CASSFGWEDTEAFF. CDR3 nucleotides: TGCGCCAGCAGCTTTGGCTGGGAGGACACTGAAGCTTTCTTT.

The CDR3, as DNA: TGCGCCAGCAGCGTAAACATCCAAAGGAACTATGGCTACACCTTC. Its protein product is CASSVNIQRNYGYTF. This chain joins TRBV5-1 and TRBJ1-2; no clear D. Germline CDR1 SGHRS, CDR2 YFSETQ. V gave up 4 bases and J gave up 2 bases, with 15 bases separating them. There are 15 residues in the CDR3.

The chain couples TRBV4-2 to TRBJ2-7; TRBD1 agrees at 8 bases. The CDR3 has 15 amino acids. V shed 0 bases, J shed 6 bases, and the junction held 7 bases outside the gene matches. Germline-derived CDR1 and CDR2 are LGHNA and YNFKEQ. The CDR3 DNA sequence: TGTGCCAGCAGCCAAGATGGACAGGGTCGTGGCGAGCAGTACTTC. Protein: CASSQDGQGRGEQYF.

The chain joins TRBV5-1 to TRBJ2-7, with 11 bases that match TRBD2. Germline CDR1 reads SGHRS; CDR2 reads YFSETQ. The J segment lost 6 bases and the V segment lost 4 bases, leaving 9 bases of the junction unmatched. This CDR3 contains 15 residues. This chain's CDR3 is CASSPDSGGASEQYF. The CDR3 DNA is TGCGCCAGCAGCCCGGATAGCGGGGGGGCGAGCGAGCAGTACTTC.

The rearrangement uses TRBV6-1 and TRBJ1-1; no definite D call. The CDR3 consists of 13 residues. Deletions cut 6 bases from V and 3 bases from J, with 11 bases between. The germline V gene encodes CDR1 MNHNS and CDR2 SASEGT. The CDR3 DNA reads TGTGCCAGCAGCGATCGAGGGTACACTGAAGCTTTCTTT. As protein: CASSDRGYTEAFF.

This clone was seen just once. This chain links TRBV9 with TRBJ1-5; D gene ambiguous. V was cut by 0 bases and J by 3 bases, with 4 bases left in between. The CDR3 length is 13 residues. CDR1 SGDLS and CDR2 YYNGEE come from the germline V gene. As DNA, the CDR3 is TGTGCCAGCAGCGTAGGTAACAATCAGCCCCAGCATTTT. It yields the protein CASSVGNNQPQHF.